This is a list of T cell receptor beta chains from one sample in a study of cytomegalovirus exposure and HLA in healthy donors. Only in-frame clones appear in the TCRdb table, and some are missing; sequencing was by immunoSEQ multiplex PCR. This table holds roughly 200,000 clones, 75% to 90% found once. The sample was PBMCs. The receptor set was obtained from a woman in her 30s in good health and CMV-seronegative. The CDR3 runs from the conserved cysteine through the conserved F or W. A D gene is named only where the DNA matches it firmly. Some rows have no size entry. The others give once, few or many, or a class for an expanded clone.

J gene	clone size	V gene	D gene	CDR3 DNA	CDR3 protein
TRBJ2-2	.	TRBV6-5	TRBD2	TGTGCCACCAGACTAGCGGGGGGGACCGGGGAGCTGTTTTTT	CATRLAGGTGELFF
TRBJ2-5	.	TRBV2	.	TGTGCCAGCAGTGACGGCAGGTTTGCAGAGACCCAGTACTTC	CASSDGRFAETQYF
TRBJ2-5	.	TRBV5-1	.	TGCGCCAGCAGAACCCTAGGGACTCGAGAAGAGACCCAGTACTTC	CASRTLGTREETQYF
TRBJ2-5	.	TRBV19	TRBD2	TGTGCCAGTAGTATAGGGACTAGCGGGGCCGAGACCCAGTACTTC	CASSIGTSGAETQYF
TRBJ2-3	.	TRBV29-1	.	TGCAGCGTTAACACAGGGACAGATACGCAGTATTTT	CSVNTGTDTQYF
TRBJ2-2	.	TRBV5-1	TRBD2	TGCGCCAGCAGTTCTGGAGCGGGGGGAAACACCGGGGAGCTGTTTTTT	CASSSGAGGNTGELFF
TRBJ2-1	.	TRBV14	TRBD1	TGTGCCAGCAGCCCTTTACCGACAGGGCCCTACAATGAGCAGTTCTTC	CASSPLPTGPYNEQFF
TRBJ1-5	.	TRBV19	.	TGTGCCAGTACGATAGGCAATCAGCCCCAGCATTTT	CASTIGNQPQHF
TRBJ1-2	.	TRBV18	.	TGTGCCAGCTCCCCAACGACAGGCTCTTATGGCTACACCTTC	CASSPTTGSYGYTF
TRBJ2-1	.	TRBV2	.	TGTGCCAGCAGTCTGGACAGCAATGAGCAGTTCTTC	CASSLDSNEQFF
TRBJ2-7	.	TRBV7-9	TRBD2	TGTGCCAGCAGCCCGGGACTAACCTACGAGCAGTACTTC	CASSPGLTYEQYF
TRBJ1-5	.	TRBV4-1	.	TGCGCCAGCAGCCAAGATCAGATGCAGCCCCAGCATTTT	CASSQDQMQPQHF
TRBJ2-1	.	TRBV7-8	.	TGTGCCAGCAGCCGACTAGGCGGGGGCCGGGATGAGCAGTTCTTC	CASSRLGGGRDEQFF
TRBJ1-1	few	TRBV29-1	.	TGCAGCGTTGAATTTTCGGTGGGAGGCACTGAAGCTTTCTTT	CSVEFSVGGTEAFF
TRBJ2-2	.	TRBV27	.	TGTGCCAGCAGAGTGACAGGTTCGTGGGGCATCACCGGGGAGCTGTTTTTT	CASRVTGSWGITGELFF
TRBJ1-3	.	TRBV4-1	TRBD1	TGCGCCAGCAGCCCCGACAGGGGAGAATGGAACACCATATATTTT	CASSPDRGEWNTIYF
TRBJ1-5	.	TRBV28	.	TGTGCCAGCAGTTTCATACAGGTTAGCAATCAGCCCCAGCATTTT	CASSFIQVSNQPQHF
TRBJ2-7	once	TRBV5-1	.	TGCGCCAGCAGCCTAGACTCGCCGCCAGGGGAGCAGTACTTC	CASSLDSPPGEQYF
TRBJ2-3	.	TRBV7-2	TRBD2	TGTGCCAGCAGCCAAACCCTAGCGGGGGGCACAGATACGCAGTATTTT	CASSQTLAGGTDTQYF
TRBJ2-1	.	TRBV11-3	.	TGTGCCAGCAGCCTAAGCGGGTCGAGCTCCTACAATGAGCAGTTCTTC	CASSLSGSSSYNEQFF
TRBJ2-5	.	TRBV10-3	.	TGTGCCATCAGTGGGCGGGGCAGCCTACAAGAGACCCAGTACTTC	CAISGRGSLQETQYF
TRBJ2-7	.	TRBV28	TRBD1	TGTGCCAGCAGTCCCCAGGGACAGGGGAACTACGAGCAGCACTTC	CASSPQGQGNYEQHF
TRBJ2-1	once	TRBV4-1	.	TGCGCCAGCAGCCAAGATTTGACATCAACCTACAATGAGCAGTTCTTC	CASSQDLTSTYNEQFF
TRBJ2-2	.	TRBV11-2	.	TGTGCCAGCAGCTCTGTAGTAGCCGGGGAGCTGTTTTTT	CASSSVVAGELFF
TRBJ2-7	.	TRBV2	.	TGTGCCAGCAGGCTAGCCGACTACGAGCAGTACTTC	CASRLADYEQYF
TRBJ2-3	.	TRBV29-1	TRBD2	TGCAGCGTTTGGACTAGCGGCACAGATACGCAGTATTTT	CSVWTSGTDTQYF
TRBJ1-4	.	TRBV27	.	TGTGCCAGCAGTTCCCGGACAGACTACAATGAAAAACTGTTTTTT	CASSSRTDYNEKLFF